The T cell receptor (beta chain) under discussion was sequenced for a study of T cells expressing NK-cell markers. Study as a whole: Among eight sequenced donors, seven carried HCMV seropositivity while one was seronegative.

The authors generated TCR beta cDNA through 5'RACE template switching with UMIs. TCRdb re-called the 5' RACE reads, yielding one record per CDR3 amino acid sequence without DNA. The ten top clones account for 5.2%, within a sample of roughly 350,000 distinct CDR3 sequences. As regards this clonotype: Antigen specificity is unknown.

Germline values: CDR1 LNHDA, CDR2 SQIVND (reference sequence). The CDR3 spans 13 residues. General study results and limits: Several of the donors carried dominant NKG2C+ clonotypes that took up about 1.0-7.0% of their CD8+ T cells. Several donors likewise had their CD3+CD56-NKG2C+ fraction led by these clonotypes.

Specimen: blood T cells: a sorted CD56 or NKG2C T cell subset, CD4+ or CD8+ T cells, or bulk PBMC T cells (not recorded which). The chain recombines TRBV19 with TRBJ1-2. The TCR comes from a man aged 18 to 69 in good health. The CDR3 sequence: CASIADRFGGYTF.